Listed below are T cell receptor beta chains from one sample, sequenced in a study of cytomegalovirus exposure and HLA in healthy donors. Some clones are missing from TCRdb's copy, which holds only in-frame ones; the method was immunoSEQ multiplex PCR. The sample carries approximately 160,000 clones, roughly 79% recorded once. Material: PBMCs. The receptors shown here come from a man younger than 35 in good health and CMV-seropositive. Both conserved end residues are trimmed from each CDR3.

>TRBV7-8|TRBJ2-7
ASSLGTGSYEQY
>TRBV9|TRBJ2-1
ASSPTSGTYNEQF
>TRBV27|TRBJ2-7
ASSPAGGYEQY
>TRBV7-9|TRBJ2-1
ASSEDSGGPYNEQF
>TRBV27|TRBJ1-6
ASSLSGTRNSPLH
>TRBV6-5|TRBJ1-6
ASTQTGFYSSPLH
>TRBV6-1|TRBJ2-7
ASTEPTSGSYEQY
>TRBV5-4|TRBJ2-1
ASSLGLTSGWNEQF
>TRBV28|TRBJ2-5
ASSGLDRAY
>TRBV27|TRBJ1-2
ASSQRLLQGAGGYT
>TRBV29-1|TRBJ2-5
SVGLAGEETQY
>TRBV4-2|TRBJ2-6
ASSREQGSGANVLT
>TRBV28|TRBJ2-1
ASSYRGVRF
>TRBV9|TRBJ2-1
ASSAPLALKQGADEQF
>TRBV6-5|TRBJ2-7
ASSSRDRGLYEQY
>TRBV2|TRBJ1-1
ASSERVNTEAF
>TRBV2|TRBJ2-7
ASGRPQGYEQY
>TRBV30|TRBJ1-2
ASTGGFSGYT
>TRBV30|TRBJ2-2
GSNLSGRNTGELF
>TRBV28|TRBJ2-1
ASSLDRRGHQQF
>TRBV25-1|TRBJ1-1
ASSELLYTEAF
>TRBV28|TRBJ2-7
ASRPGQGLYEQY
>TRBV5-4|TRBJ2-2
ASSLSPGGTGELF
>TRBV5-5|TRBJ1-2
ASSSPLSVSNYGYT
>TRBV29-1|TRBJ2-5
SVVLVDETQY
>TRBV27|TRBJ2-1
ASSSLSGPDLRDEQF
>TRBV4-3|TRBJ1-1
ASSQRRTGGTEAF
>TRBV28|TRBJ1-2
ASMRGRGYGYT